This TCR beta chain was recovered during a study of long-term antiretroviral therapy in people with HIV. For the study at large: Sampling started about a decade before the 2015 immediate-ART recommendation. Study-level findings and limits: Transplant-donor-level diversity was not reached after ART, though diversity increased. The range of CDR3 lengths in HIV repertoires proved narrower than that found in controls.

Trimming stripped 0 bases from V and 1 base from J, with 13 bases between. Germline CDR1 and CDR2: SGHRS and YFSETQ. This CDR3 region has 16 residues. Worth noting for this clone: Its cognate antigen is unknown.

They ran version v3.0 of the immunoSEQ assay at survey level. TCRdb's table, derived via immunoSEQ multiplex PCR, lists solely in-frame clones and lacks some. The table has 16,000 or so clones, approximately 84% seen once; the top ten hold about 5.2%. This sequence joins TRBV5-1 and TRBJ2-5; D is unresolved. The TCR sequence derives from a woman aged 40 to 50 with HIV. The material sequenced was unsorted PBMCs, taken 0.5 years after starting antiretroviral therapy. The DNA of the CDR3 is TGCGCCAGCAGCTTGGAGGCGGCCGGTTTCCAAGAGACCCAGTACTTC. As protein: CASSLEAAGFQETQYF.